The 18 T cell receptor beta chains reported below all come from one sample, sequenced in a study of cytomegalovirus exposure and HLA in healthy donors. PCR used 60 Vbeta primers and 13 Jbeta primers. Here immunoSEQ multiplex PCR was the method, and the copy in TCRdb shows in-frame clones only, minus some. The sample includes under 250,000 clones. The sample consisted of PBMCs. These receptors originate from a girl aged 2-10 years in good health and CMV-seropositive.

The chain uses TRBV6-6 and TRBJ2-5, with TRBD1 as a possible D gene (6 bases). With 6 bases removed from V and 1 base from J, the gap between germline ends came to 12 bases. This CDR3 region has 14 residues. CDR1 and CDR2 from the germline V gene are MNHNY and SVGAGI (reference sequence). The CDR3 loop reads CASRKQGIQETQYF. The DNA of the CDR3 is TGTGCCAGCAGAAAACAGGGAATCCAAGAGACCCAGTACTTC.

This sequence joins TRBV18 and TRBJ1-5, with 8 positions matching TRBD1. The CDR3 is made up of 17 amino acids. V shed 3 bases and J 5 bases; nucleotides not matched to a gene: 12. Germline V gene lookup returns CDR1 KGHSH and CDR2 LQKENI. In DNA form, the CDR3 reads TGTGCCAGCTCACCGTTAACCGGAGGACAGGGTTATCAGCCCCAGCATTTT. This sequence encodes CASSPLTGGQGYQPQHF.

This rearrangement joins TRBV27 to TRBJ1-5, with 9 positions matching TRBD1. After removal of 6 bases from V and 5 bases from J, the junction contained 5 bases not matched to a gene. From germline, CDR1 is MNHEY and CDR2 SMNVEV (reference sequence). The CDR3 has 14 amino acids. The CDR3: CASRTGGRDQPQHF. The CDR3 region has the DNA TGTGCCAGCAGAACAGGGGGCAGGGATCAGCCCCAGCATTTT.

The chain joins TRBV7-3 to TRBJ2-1; 7 nucleotides line up with TRBD2. Germline CDR1 SGHTA, CDR2 FQGTGA. The CDR3 spans 15 residues. The V gene end was trimmed by 5 bases and the J gene end by 4 bases; junction bases not matched to a gene: 8. The CDR3 loop reads CASSPLGGTYNEQFF. The CDR3 DNA is TGTGCCAGCAGCCCTCTGGGAGGGACGTACAATGAGCAGTTCTTC.

V is TRBV28 and J is TRBJ2-7, with D tentatively TRBD2 (5 bases). The CDR3 length is 14 residues. V lost 5 bases to trimming and J lost 4 bases, with 15 bases between them. Germline assignment: CDR1 MDHEN and CDR2 SYDVKM. In DNA form, the CDR3 reads TGTGCCAGCAGTGGCCTGGACTCCTCGTACGAGCAGTACTTC. The encoded protein is CASSGLDSSYEQYF.

This chain joins TRBV10-2 and TRBJ2-3; 15 nucleotides match TRBD2. The CDR3 runs 16 residues. The V segment lost 7 bases and the J segment 2 bases; nucleotides outside the gene matches: 4. Germline CDR1 WSHSY, CDR2 SAAADI. CDR3 DNA sequence: TGCGCCAGCAACGGACTAGCGGGAGGGTCCACAGATACGCAGTATTTT. The encoded protein is CASNGLAGGSTDTQYF.

The chain couples TRBV5-1 to TRBJ2-5; weak D call: TRBD1 (6 bases). Germline-derived CDR1 and CDR2 are SGHRS and YFSETQ. The CDR3 sequence is 13 residues long. V was pared by 4 bases and J by 2 bases, with 9 bases between. The chain's CDR3 is CASSVDSQETQYF. DNA for the CDR3: TGCGCCAGCAGCGTGGACAGTCAAGAGACCCAGTACTTC.

This rearrangement joins TRBV5-6 to TRBJ1-2, with D perhaps TRBD1 (5 bases). CDR3 length equals 19 residues. The germline CDR1 and CDR2 sequences are SGHDT and YYEEEE. Trimming left V 1 base short and J 0 bases short, with 22 bases between. CDR3 loop: CASSLSVRGGAPSNYGYTF. The CDR3 bases are TGTGCCAGCAGCTTGAGCGTACGTGGAGGGGCGCCATCTAACTATGGCTACACCTTC.

About this clone itself: The junction differs from germline at one of its ends, possibly a read error. V and J are TRBV28 and TRBJ1-5; a possible D gene is TRBD1 (5 bases). The CDR3 is 14 amino acids. Germline V gene lookup returns CDR1 MDHEN and CDR2 SYDVKM. CDR3 bases: TGTGCCAGCAGTCCTCAGGGTAGCAGTCAGCCCCAGCATTTT. Translating it yields CASSPQGSSQPQHF. Filled out from reference TRBV28 and TRBJ1-5, the complete variable domain reads DVKVTQSSRYLVKRTGEKVFLECVQDMDHENMFWYRQDPGLGLRLIYFSYDVKMKEKGDIPEGYSVSREKKERFSLILESASTNQTSMYLCASSPQGSSQPQHFGDGTRLSIL.

The chain couples TRBV2 to TRBJ2-7, with 9 positions matching TRBD2. The CDR3 has 13 amino acids. Germline V lookup: CDR1 SNHLY, CDR2 FYNNEI. J lost 5 bases, V lost 11 bases, and 10 bases had no gene match. CDR3 region: CAALAGVYNEQYF. The CDR3 DNA reads as TGTGCCGCCTTAGCGGGGGTGTACAACGAGCAGTACTTC.

The rearrangement uses TRBV28 and TRBJ2-3; D is possibly TRBD2 (6 bases). Trimming took 4 bases from V and 3 from J, leaving 11 bases between them. This CDR3 has 14 amino acids. Germline V gene sequence: CDR1 MDHEN, CDR2 SYDVKM. In DNA, the CDR3 is TGTGCCAGCAGTTCCGGGACTGAAACAGATACGCAGTATTTT. Its protein product is CASSSGTETDTQYF.

V gene TRBV5-4 combines with J gene TRBJ2-1; D unclear. V was cut by 4 bases and J by 0 bases, with 11 bases left in between. The CDR3 sequence is 15 residues long. Germline V CDR1 and CDR2: SGHNT, YYREEE (reference sequence). The CDR3 sequence is CASSPGLSSYNEQFF. The CDR3 nucleotides read TGTGCCAGCAGCCCCGGGTTGAGCTCCTACAATGAGCAGTTCTTC.

The chain employs TRBV6-5 and TRBJ1-1, with unresolved D. V shed 6 bases and J shed 0 bases, with 14 bases lying between them. Per germline, CDR1 MNHEY and CDR2 SVGAGI. This CDR3 spans 15 amino acids. For the CDR3, the DNA is TGTGCCAGCAGCCCCTGGGGAGGGATGAACACTGAAGCTTTCTTT. Residues: CASSPWGGMNTEAFF.

The rearrangement links TRBV19 to TRBJ2-7, with 7 bases matching TRBD1. The V gene end was trimmed by 10 bases and the J gene end by 4 bases; junction bases not matched to a gene: 13. The CDR3 has 14 amino acids. Germline CDR1 reads LNHDA; CDR2 reads SQIVND (reference sequence). The CDR3 loop reads CATRDSRSTYEQYF. In DNA form, the CDR3 reads TGTGCCACCAGGGACAGCCGTAGCACTTACGAGCAGTACTTC.

The rearrangement joins TRBV7-5 to TRBJ2-1; TRBD2, the table's D call, lacks a check against the DNA. TRBV7-5 is labeled a pseudogene. The CDR3 runs to 12 residues. The CDR3 bases are TGTGTCAGAAGGGGGACTTCCAATGAGCAGTTCTTC. This sequence encodes CVRRGTSNEQFF.

J is TRBJ2-7 and V is TRBV27, with D perhaps matching TRBD1 (6 bases). Between the trimmed V and J ends, which lost 6 bases and 2 bases, there was a span of 14 bases. CDR1 is MNHEY, CDR2 SMNVEV, per germline (reference sequence). CDR3 length: 14 residues. The CDR3 DNA is TGTGCCAGCAGGGGGACACAACAACCCTACGAGCAGTACTTC. Protein product: CASRGTQQPYEQYF.

The chain joins TRBV5-1 to TRBJ2-1; TRBD2 matches at 10 bases. The CDR3 contains 15 residues. The V and J ends lost 1 base and 7 bases, in that order; junction bases with no gene match: 5. Germline V gives CDR1 SGHRS, CDR2 YFSETQ. As DNA, the CDR3 is TGCGCCAGCAGCTTGAACCTAGCGGGAGTTAATGAGCAGTTCTTC. As protein: CASSLNLAGVNEQFF.

The rearrangement links TRBV4-2 to TRBJ2-7; 11 nucleotides align to TRBD2. CDR1 and CDR2 (germline): LGHNA, YNFKEQ. This CDR3 spans 16 amino acids. V gave up 1 base and J gave up 2 bases; unmatched junction bases: 4. In nucleotides, the CDR3 is TGTGCCAGCAGCCAAGTGGGGACTAGCGGAACCTACGAGCAGTACTTC. As protein: CASSQVGTSGTYEQYF.